This is a list of T cell receptor beta chains from one sample in a study of cytomegalovirus exposure and HLA in healthy donors. The data were produced by immunoSEQ multiplex PCR, yet TCRdb's version contains in-frame clones alone and is incomplete. The sample holds around 110,000 clones; about 68% are singletons and the top ten take more than 8%. What was sequenced was PBMCs. All receptors come from a woman aged 40 to 55 in good health and CMV-seropositive. Each CDR3 is given with its conserved first and last residue. The order of the fields is D gene, V gene, clone size, J gene, CDR3 protein, CDR3 DNA. The D gene is left open where the match is weak. Clone size is shown for a subset of rows, as once, few, many or a class of expanded clone.

>NA|TRBV6-1|NA|TRBJ1-4
CASSENLNEKLFF
TGTGCCAGCAGTGAAAATCTGAATGAAAAACTGTTTTTT
>NA|TRBV6-5|few|TRBJ2-5
CASRTAGGEETQYF
TGTGCCAGCAGGACGGCGGGCGGGGAAGAGACCCAGTACTTC
>TRBD1|TRBV13|few|TRBJ2-1
CASSSKTGTGSVDEQFF
TGTGCCAGCAGCTCAAAGACCGGGACAGGGAGTGTGGATGAGCAGTTCTTC
>NA|TRBV19|NA|TRBJ2-7
CASSIDGAIAYEQYF
TGTGCCAGTAGTATAGACGGAGCTATCGCCTACGAGCAGTACTTC
>NA|TRBV28|NA|TRBJ2-7
CASSSVQSYEQYF
TGTGCCAGCAGTTCCGTGCAGTCCTACGAGCAGTACTTC
>TRBD1|TRBV19|NA|TRBJ2-7
CASSSEGDRVAYEQYF
TGTGCCAGTAGTTCCGAGGGGGACAGGGTGGCCTACGAGCAGTACTTC
>TRBD2|TRBV18|NA|TRBJ2-7
CAASGGYEQYF
TGTGCCGCATCGGGGGGGTACGAGCAGTACTTC
>TRBD1|TRBV28|NA|TRBJ1-2
CASSTGTAMDYLAAYGYTF
TGTGCCAGCAGTACCGGGACAGCTATGGACTATTTGGCGGCGTATGGCTACACCTTC
>NA|TRBV18|NA|TRBJ1-2
CASSPGGPAAYGYTF
TGTGCCAGCTCACCAGGCGGGCCGGCCGCCTATGGCTACACCTTC
>NA|TRBV12-5|NA|TRBJ2-5
CASGLDAYVETQYF
TGTGCTAGTGGTCTCGATGCCTACGTGGAGACCCAGTACTTC
>TRBD1|TRBV29-1|NA|TRBJ2-7
CSAGTGESYEQYF
TGCAGCGCCGGGACAGGCGAGTCCTACGAGCAGTACTTC
>TRBD2|TRBV6-5|NA|TRBJ2-7
CASRELADRSYEQYF
TGTGCCAGCAGGGAACTAGCGGACCGATCCTACGAGCAGTACTTC
>TRBD1|TRBV6-1|few|TRBJ2-2
CASTRTGDDTGELFF
TGTGCCAGCACTCGGACAGGGGACGATACCGGGGAGCTGTTTTTT
>TRBD2|TRBV11-2|NA|TRBJ2-1
CASSLIFSGSYNEQFF
TGTGCCAGCAGCTTAATTTTCAGCGGGAGCTACAATGAGCAGTTCTTC
>TRBD1|TRBV7-3|NA|TRBJ1-1
CASSSQGGGRMNTEAFF
TGTGCCAGCAGCTCCCAAGGGGGCGGCAGGATGAACACTGAAGCTTTCTTT
>NA|TRBV7-2|NA|TRBJ1-5
CASSSRVGNQPQHF
TGTGCCAGCAGCTCCAGGGTAGGCAATCAGCCCCAGCATTTT
>NA|TRBV2|NA|TRBJ2-1
CASSLRQSLRTNEQFF
TGTGCCAGCAGCCTTAGACAGTCTCTTAGGACGAATGAGCAGTTCTTC
>TRBD1|TRBV7-8|NA|TRBJ2-7
CASSLADRVEQYF
TGTGCCAGCAGCTTAGCTGACAGGGTCGAGCAGTACTTC
>NA|TRBV7-2|NA|TRBJ1-1
CASSTGGYTEAFF
TGTGCCAGCAGCACCGGGGGTTACACTGAAGCTTTCTTT
>NA|TRBV7-8|NA|TRBJ2-7
CASSLALSIYEQYF
TGTGCCAGCAGCTTAGCTCTCTCTATTTACGAGCAGTACTTC
>TRBD2|TRBV6-5|NA|TRBJ2-7
CASSYTSGIYEQYF
TGTGCCAGCAGTTACACTAGCGGGATTTACGAGCAGTACTTC
>NA|TRBV4-3|NA|TRBJ1-1
CASSQEIAVSDTEAFF
TGCGCCAGCAGCCAAGAAATAGCTGTGTCGGACACTGAAGCTTTCTTT
>TRBD2|TRBV4-1|NA|TRBJ2-7
CASSQGIAGTYEQYF
TGCGCCAGCAGCCAAGGAATAGCGGGAACCTACGAGCAGTACTTC
>NA|TRBV19|once|TRBJ1-5
CASSSRNPSNQPQHF
TGTGCCAGTAGCAGCAGGAACCCAAGCAATCAGCCCCAGCATTTT
>TRBD1|TRBV30|NA|TRBJ1-5
CAWSASRTGVNSNQPQHF
TGTGCCTGGAGTGCCAGCCGGACAGGGGTCAATAGCAATCAGCCCCAGCATTTT
>NA|TRBV6-5|NA|TRBJ1-1
CASSYDRTDTEAFF
TGTGCCAGCAGTTACGACAGGACGGACACTGAAGCTTTCTTT
>TRBD1|TRBV2|NA|TRBJ2-3
CASTFDRDTDTQYF
TGTGCCAGCACCTTCGACAGGGACACAGATACGCAGTATTTT
>NA|TRBV7-9|NA|TRBJ2-3
CASSLGAGFTDTQYF
TGTGCCAGCAGCTTAGGTGCAGGGTTTACAGATACGCAGTATTTT
>NA|TRBV5-5|NA|TRBJ1-2
CASGPGGGGYGYTF
TGTGCCAGCGGTCCGGGCGGGGGGGGGTATGGCTACACCTTC
>TRBD2|TRBV5-1|NA|TRBJ2-7
CASSLGLAGAAGLYEQYF
TGCGCCAGCAGCTTGGGTCTAGCGGGAGCCGCCGGACTCTACGAGCAGTACTTC
>TRBD2|TRBV6-1|few|TRBJ2-7
CASARDYSYEQYF
TGTGCCAGCGCGCGGGACTATTCCTACGAGCAGTACTTC
>NA|TRBV6-5|NA|TRBJ1-2
CASRADNYGYTF
TGTGCCTCGCGAGCGGATAACTATGGCTACACCTTC
>NA|TRBV28|NA|TRBJ1-5
CASSSGLSNQPQHF
TGTGCCAGCAGTTCGGGACTAAGCAATCAGCCCCAGCATTTT
>NA|TRBV2|few|TRBJ1-2
CASSERGRPYGYTF
TGTGCCAGCAGTGAAAGGGGCCGACCCTATGGCTACACCTTC
>NA|TRBV7-9|once|TRBJ2-5
CASSTAFSRRQETQYF
TGTGCCAGCAGCACGGCCTTCTCGAGGAGGCAAGAGACCCAGTACTTC
>NA|TRBV6-5|few|TRBJ2-7
CASSHGRDYEQYF
TGTGCCAGCAGCCACGGACGGGACTACGAGCAGTACTTC
>TRBD1|TRBV6-1|once|TRBJ2-2
CASRRTGRYTGELFF
TGTGCCAGCAGAAGGACAGGGCGCTACACCGGGGAGCTGTTTTTT
>NA|TRBV30|once|TRBJ1-3
CAWSHTGPNTIYF
TGTGCCTGGAGTCACACAGGACCCAACACCATATATTTT
>TRBD1|TRBV19|NA|TRBJ1-1
CATRKPLKQGLYTEAFF
TGTGCCACCCGCAAACCATTGAAACAGGGGTTGTACACTGAAGCTTTCTTT
>NA|TRBV4-1|NA|TRBJ1-2
CASASRGGYTF
TGCGCCAGCGCCTCCAGAGGGGGCTACACCTTC
>NA|TRBV27|few|TRBJ1-6
CASSLRGGSYNSPLHF
TGTGCCAGCAGTTTACGCGGGGGCTCCTATAATTCACCCCTCCACTTT
>NA|TRBV6-6|few|TRBJ1-1
CASSPERATTEAFF
TGTGCCAGCAGCCCAGAGAGGGCTACAACTGAAGCTTTCTTT
>NA|TRBV7-9|NA|TRBJ1-2
CASSSRGGTLNYGYTF
TGTGCCAGCAGCTCGCGGGGAGGAACCCTTAACTATGGCTACACCTTC
>TRBD2|TRBV7-6|NA|TRBJ2-3
CASSWREGGPGDTQYF
TGTGCCAGCAGCTGGCGTGAGGGAGGGCCGGGGGATACGCAGTATTTT
>NA|TRBV5-1|NA|TRBJ2-1
CASSLNGGRILGNEQFF
TGCGCCAGCAGCTTGAACGGGGGGCGAATTCTGGGCAATGAGCAGTTCTTC
>NA|TRBV6-1|once|TRBJ1-2
CASSDPRSRGYTF
TGTGCCAGCAGTGACCCCCGTTCCAGGGGCTACACCTTC
>TRBD1|TRBV7-9|few|TRBJ1-2
CASSLDRRGQVNYGYTF
TGTGCCAGCAGCTTAGATCGCAGGGGGCAGGTGAACTATGGCTACACCTTC
>NA|TRBV6-5|NA|TRBJ2-1
CASSSKSSYNEQFF
TGTGCCAGCAGTTCCAAGAGCTCCTACAATGAGCAGTTCTTC
>TRBD2|TRBV15|NA|TRBJ2-3
CATSRAGGLDTDTQYF
TGTGCCACCAGCAGAGCGGGGGGGCTGGACACAGATACGCAGTATTTT
>TRBD1|TRBV2|NA|TRBJ1-5
CASKPGQGGGPQHF
TGTGCCAGCAAACCGGGACAGGGAGGGGGGCCCCAGCATTTT
>TRBD2|TRBV27|few|TRBJ2-1
CASSSLTGTSFNEQFF
TGTGCCAGCAGTTCCCTCACCGGGACTAGCTTCAATGAGCAGTTCTTC
>NA|TRBV19|few|TRBJ2-1
CASSIVAERTKPYNEQFF
TGTGCCAGTAGTATTGTAGCCGAACGGACTAAACCTTACAATGAGCAGTTCTTC
>NA|TRBV9|NA|TRBJ2-5
CASGFSGTGAQETQYF
TGTGCCAGCGGTTTTTCCGGTACGGGAGCTCAAGAGACCCAGTACTTC
>NA|TRBV5-6|NA|TRBJ1-2
CASSLGRGYGYTF
TGTGCCAGCAGCTTAGGCAGGGGCTATGGCTACACCTTC
>NA|TRBV15|NA|TRBJ1-2
CATSRDRRVSGYIF
TGTGCCACCAGCAGAGATCGGAGGGTTTCGGGCTACATCTTC
>NA|TRBV4-2|NA|TRBJ2-1
CASSQQQSSYNEQFF
TGTGCCAGCAGCCAGCAACAGAGCTCCTACAATGAGCAGTTCTTC
>NA|TRBV18|NA|TRBJ1-1
CASSPDSLPNTEAFF
TGTGCCAGCTCACCAGACAGCCTGCCGAACACTGAAGCTTTCTTT
>TRBD2|TRBV7-9|NA|TRBJ2-5
CSSSLTGGKAQETQYF
TGTTCCAGCAGCTTAACGGGGGGGAAGGCACAAGAGACCCAGTACTTC